This T cell receptor beta chain came from a study of CD8 T cells in Susac syndrome. V lost 8 bases and J 0 bases, leaving 5 bases between the germline ends. From germline, CDR1 is MDHEN and CDR2 SYDVKM. The CDR3 extends over 12 amino acids. Points from the study as a whole: As the study acknowledged, the number of individuals who were part of its TCR sequencing and HLA analysis was relatively small.

Relapsing-remitting disease, either stable or active, was present in the multiple sclerosis controls, who were treatment-naive patients. The RNA input was about 0.45 to 1 ug, and it was reverse transcribed with random hexamers. The amplification used immunoSEQ multiplex PCR on TCR beta CDR3; it spanned 54 Vbeta and 13 Jbeta. TCRdb re-called the immunoSEQ multiplex PCR reads through MiXCR, storing one row per CDR3 protein. The data show roughly 200,000 distinct CDR3 sequences, roughly 94% seen once. Turning to this clonotype: Its antigen is unidentified.

The specimen was CD4+ T cells from PBMCs. J is TRBJ1-5 and V is TRBV28; D not resolved. The TCR was taken from a human donor with multiple sclerosis. CDR3 sequence: CASGYSNQPQHF. CDR3 nucleotides: TGTGCCAGCGGTTATAGCAATCAGCCCCAGCATTTT.